The entry below describes one T cell receptor beta chain. The antigen is not known. The sample is drawn from a study of CD8 T cells in ankylosing spondylitis. Whole-study findings and limits: Seemingly characteristic of ankylosing spondylitis blood was a TCR beta motif consisting of several highly homologous variants.

This CDR3 spans 14 amino acids. Germline trimming cut 5 bases from V and 9 bases from J; bases unmatched to any gene: 5. Germline lookup yields CDR1 SEHNR and CDR2 FQNEAQ (reference sequence). TCRdb passed the 5' RACE reads through MiXCR, listing each CDR3 protein once. This sample has roughly 120,000 distinct CDR3 sequences, with more than 6.5% found just once. The sequencing sample was made of blood, either unsorted or a sorted T cell fraction (not recorded which). This receptor was taken from a male donor with ankylosing spondylitis or in good health (not recorded which). V and J are TRBV7-9 and TRBJ1-6; TRBD1 matches at 9 bases. DNA for the CDR3: TGTGCCAGCAGCCTCGGACAGGGGATTTCACCCCTCCACTTT. Its translation: CASSLGQGISPLHF.